One sample yielded the 2 T cell receptor beta chains listed below, sequenced in a study of cytomegalovirus exposure and HLA in healthy donors. TCRdb's table, derived via immunoSEQ multiplex PCR, lists solely in-frame clones and lacks some. The sample consists of hundreds of thousands of clones, 80% to 95% of them appearing once. The sequencing input was PBMCs. Receptor source: a woman under 40 in good health and CMV-seronegative.

V is TRBV6-5 and J is TRBJ2-2; D remains ambiguous. V lost 5 bases and J lost 4, with 11 bases in between. CDR1 is MNHEY and CDR2 is SVGAGI in the germline V gene. The CDR3 is made up of 14 amino acids. The CDR3 region is CASSDAWGTGELFF. The CDR3 coding sequence is TGTGCCAGCAGTGACGCTTGGGGCACCGGGGAGCTGTTTTTT.

The chain links TRBV28 to TRBJ2-5; TRBD1 aligns across 7 bases. This CDR3 spans 13 amino acids. Germline V gives CDR1 MDHEN, CDR2 SYDVKM. V lost 4 bases, J lost 4 bases, and 3 bases stayed unmatched. CDR3 coding DNA: TGTGCCAGCAGTTCAACAGGGGTAGAGACCCAGTACTTC. Translating it yields CASSSTGVETQYF.